This TCR beta chain was documented in a study of shared clonotypes between healthy human individuals. Genomic DNA of each subset was evenly split across several immunoSEQ plates. Produced via immunoSEQ multiplex PCR; TCRdb's table is partial and in-frame only. This table has 450,000 to 650,000 clones, roughly 72% appearing once. CDR3 size: 13 residues. With V trimmed by 5 bases and J by 7 bases, 4 bases remained unmatched. Germline CDR1 and CDR2: KGHSH and LQKENI. With regard to this clone: The antigen is not known.

Study-wide findings and caveats: Among donors, the sharing of clonotypes was expected to be influenced by sequencing depth.

The TCR was taken from a woman aged 40 to 55 in good health. Some clones in this sample may be carry-over from other donors' samples. The chain employs TRBV18 and TRBJ2-1, with TRBD2 matching 8 bases. Sequencing was carried out using PBMCs. The CDR3 bases are TGTGCCAGCTCATCGGGACTAGAGAATGAGCAGTTCTTC. This translates into CASSSGLENEQFF.